Shown below are 24 T cell receptor beta chains from a single sample sequenced in a study of T cell responses to AZD1222 COVID-19 vaccine. Generated by immunoSEQ multiplex PCR, the TCRdb table keeps only in-frame clones and is missing some. The sample shows over 200,000 clones, roughly 94% of them seen only once. The source material was peripheral blood, sampled 28 days after the second dose of the MenACWY control vaccine. These TCRs come from an adult who received the MenACWY meningococcal vaccine as a control.

The V gene is TRBV7-2, the J gene TRBJ1-2; 8 bases align to TRBD1. The germline V gene has CDR1 SGHTA and CDR2 FQGNSA. Trimming removed 5 bases from V and 4 bases from J; junction bases left unmatched: 6. The CDR3 totals 14 residues. For the CDR3, the DNA is TGTGCCAGCAGCCAAGGACAGGGACTCTATGGCTACACCTTC. It is translated as CASSQGQGLYGYTF. The whole variable domain, filled in from reference TRBV7-2 and TRBJ1-2, reads GAGVSQSPSNKVTEKGKDVELRCDPISGHTALYWYRQSLGQGLEFLIYFQGNSAPDKSGLPSDRFSAERTGGSVSTLTIQRTQQEDSAVYLCASSQGQGLYGYTFGSGTRLTVV.

The V and J genes are TRBV11-2 and TRBJ1-1; TRBD1 might be the D (6 bases). CDR1 is SGHAT and CDR2 is FQNNGV in the germline V gene. The CDR3 covers 14 residues. V was shortened by 4 bases and J by 4 bases, with 13 bases between the two germline ends. This CDR3 reads CASSSSRTATEAFF. The CDR3, as DNA: TGTGCCAGCAGCTCGTCTCGGACAGCCACTGAAGCTTTCTTT.

The chain joins TRBV10-3 to TRBJ1-1; D is undetermined. CDR1 and CDR2 (germline): ENHRY, SYGVKD. This CDR3 has 16 residues. V lost 0 bases and J lost 1, with 12 bases in between. The CDR3 DNA is TGTGCCATCAGTGAGTCCGTGCTAGACGGGAACACTGAAGCTTTCTTT. Translated, it gives CAISESVLDGNTEAFF.

This chain uses TRBV2 with TRBJ1-5; no clear D gene. From germline, CDR1 is SNHLY and CDR2 FYNNEI. Trimming took 3 bases from V and 1 from J, leaving 4 bases between them. The length of the CDR3 is 13 residues. CDR3 bases: TGTGCCAGCAGTGACATCAGCAATCAGCCCCAGCATTTT. Protein: CASSDISNQPQHF.

The chain carries TRBV15 and TRBJ2-1; tentative D call: TRBD2 (6 bases). Germline V gene lookup returns CDR1 LNHNV and CDR2 YYDKDF (reference sequence). The germline V and J ends were trimmed by 1 base and 8 bases, with 12 bases remaining between them. The CDR3 length is 14 residues. CDR3 nucleotides: TGTGCCACCAGCAGAGTTGGAGGGTATCATGAGCAGTTCTTC. Its translation is CATSRVGGYHEQFF. Complete variable domain (other parts from reference TRBV15 and TRBJ2-1): DAMVIQNPRYQVTQFGKPVTLSCSQTLNHNVMYWYQQKSSQAPKLLFHYYDKDFNNEADTPDNFQSRRPNTSFCFLDIRSPGLGDTAMYLCATSRVGGYHEQFFGPGTRLTVL.

This chain connects TRBV7-9 to TRBJ1-4; D remains ambiguous. Trimming left V 5 bases short and J 0 bases short, with 16 bases between. Germline V lookup: CDR1 SEHNR, CDR2 FQNEAQ (reference sequence). This CDR3 is 17 amino acids long. The CDR3, as DNA: TGTGCCAGCAGCGCCCCTTATCCCAGTGCAACTAATGAAAAACTGTTTTTT. It codes for CASSAPYPSATNEKLFF.

The sample holds one count of this clone. This chain joins TRBV19 and TRBJ1-1; D perhaps matches TRBD1 (5 bases). Germline loops: CDR1 LNHDA, CDR2 SQIVND (reference sequence). Trimming shortened V by 10 bases and J by 5 bases, and 17 bases separated the two germline ends. The CDR3 sequence is 13 residues long. The CDR3 nucleotides read TGTGCCACTACAACAGGTCCGGGGACTGAAGCTTTCTTT. It is translated as CATTTGPGTEAFF.

The chain links TRBV24-1 to TRBJ2-3, with D hard to call. Trimming pared 1 base from V and 2 bases from J, leaving 6 bases between. The CDR3 runs 14 residues. CDR1 is KGHDR and CDR2 is SFDVKD in the germline V gene. CDR3 bases: TGTGCCACCAGTGATTTCAGTCACACAGATACGCAGTATTTT. Translating gives CATSDFSHTDTQYF.

This clone is a singleton in its sample. The chain couples TRBV4-2 to TRBJ1-4; D is perhaps TRBD1 (6 bases). The CDR3 is made up of 16 amino acids. Trimming removed 0 bases at V and 8 bases at J, with 16 bases between. Germline CDR1 and CDR2: LGHNA and YNFKEQ. In DNA, the CDR3 is TGTGCCAGCAGCCAAGATAGAGGGGGGGCTGGGGAAAAACTGTTTTTT. Translating gives CASSQDRGGAGEKLFF.

The chain is built from TRBV18 and TRBJ1-3, with D unresolved. The CDR3 length is 11 residues. The ends were cut back, 7 bases at V and 4 bases at J, with 5 bases in the middle. The germline V gene has CDR1 KGHSH and CDR2 LQKENI. The CDR3 here is CASLEGNTIYF. The CDR3 DNA reads as TGTGCCAGCTTAGAAGGAAACACCATATATTTT.

The chain combines TRBV10-3 with TRBJ1-1, with 7 bases fitting TRBD1. CDR3 length equals 15 residues. Trimming cost V 4 bases and J 5 bases; bases outside gene matches: 10. Looked up from germline, CDR1 is ENHRY and CDR2 is SYGVKD. The CDR3 is CAISAREGASTEAFF. The CDR3 nucleotides read TGTGCCATCAGTGCAAGAGAGGGGGCTTCGACTGAAGCTTTCTTT.

The genes are TRBV4-1 and TRBJ1-1; tentative D call: TRBD1 (5 bases). In germline, CDR1 is MGHRA, CDR2 YSYEKL. The CDR3 is 14 amino acids. V lost 3 bases and J 0 bases, leaving 8 bases between the germline ends. DNA of the CDR3: TGCGCCAGCAGCCATCAGGGTATGAACACTGAAGCTTTCTTT. It specifies CASSHQGMNTEAFF.

A remark on this clone: Distinct nucleotide sequences in the sample also encode this CDR3. CDR3 amino acids: CASSLQGNYGYTF. The CDR3 DNA sequence: TGTGCCAGCAGTTTACAGGGTAACTATGGCTACACCTTC. V is TRBV12-3 or TRBV12-4 and J is TRBJ1-2; the D gene is possibly TRBD1 (5 bases). This CDR3 region has 13 residues. V was pared by 2 bases and J by 1 base, with 5 bases between.

The chain couples TRBV9 to TRBJ2-3, with 13 bases identical to TRBD2. J lost 4 bases, V lost 2 bases, and 1 base had no gene match. Germline CDR1 reads SGDLS; CDR2 reads YYNGEE. The CDR3 has 15 residues. CDR3 protein: CASSVGLAGPDTQYF. The DNA for the CDR3 is TGTGCCAGCAGCGTGGGACTAGCGGGACCAGATACGCAGTATTTT.

V usage is TRBV6-2 or TRBV6-3 and J usage is TRBJ2-3; no definite D call. The germline gives CDR1 MNHEY, CDR2 SVGEGT. The CDR3 is 12 amino acids. Deletions cut 5 bases from V and 15 bases from J, with 18 bases between. The CDR3 region is CASSLGRIDRYF. CDR3 nucleotides: TGTGCCAGCAGTCTGGGCAGAATTGATCGTTATTTT.

This chain links TRBV6-5 with TRBJ1-2; TRBD1 matches at 8 bases. CDR1 and CDR2 (germline): MNHEY, SVGAGI. This CDR3 spans 13 amino acids. J gave up 7 bases and V 7 bases, and 8 bases lay outside the gene matches. In DNA form, the CDR3 reads TGTGCCAGCACCAGGACAGGGTTACTTGGCTACACCTTC. Translated, it gives CASTRTGLLGYTF.

This sequence joins TRBV28 and TRBJ2-2, with a tentative D call TRBD2 (7 bases). Trimming stripped 0 bases from V and 7 bases from J, with 18 bases between. Germline CDR1 is MDHEN and CDR2 is SYDVKM. The CDR3 runs to 17 residues. The CDR3, as DNA: TGTGCCAGCAGTTTATGGGGACTACCGGCAGGGGACGGGGAGCTGTTTTTT. This encodes CASSLWGLPAGDGELFF.

This chain uses TRBV5-1 with TRBJ1-1, with 10 bases lining up with TRBD1. The CDR3 covers 15 residues. Trimming at V came to 2 bases and at J to 5 bases, leaving 6 bases not matched to a gene. CDR1 is SGHRS, CDR2 YFSETQ, per germline. CDR3 coding DNA: TGCGCCAGCAGCTTAGGGGGGACAGGGGATACTGAAGCTTTCTTT. It specifies CASSLGGTGDTEAFF.

The chain links TRBV14 to TRBJ1-6; D call uncertain. CDR1 and CDR2 from the germline V gene are SGHDN and FVKESK. Trimming cost V 0 bases and J 10 bases, with 7 bases left between them. This CDR3 has 13 amino acids. CDR3 DNA: TGTGCCAGCAGCCAAGATCAGGTCTCACCCCTCCACTTT. Translated, it gives CASSQDQVSPLHF.

The rearrangement joins TRBV12-3 or TRBV12-4 to TRBJ1-2; D remains unclear. The CDR3 runs to 12 residues. V lost 7 bases and J 3 bases, leaving 9 bases between the germline ends. The CDR3: CASTSYDYGYTF. The CDR3 DNA reads as TGTGCCAGCACTTCATACGACTATGGCTACACCTTC.

The chain couples TRBV11-2 to TRBJ1-2, with D possibly being TRBD1 (6 bases). Germline V gene lookup returns CDR1 SGHAT and CDR2 FQNNGV. V lost 0 bases, J lost 4 bases, and 21 bases lay in between. This CDR3 contains 18 residues. CDR3 loop: CASSLEADRNQLSYGYTF. In DNA form, the CDR3 reads TGTGCCAGCAGCTTAGAGGCGGACAGAAACCAGCTGAGCTATGGCTACACCTTC.

V usage is TRBV11-2 and J usage is TRBJ2-6; 8 bases line up with TRBD1. The V and J ends lost 4 bases and 4 bases, in that order; junction bases with no gene match: 12. Germline CDR1 reads SGHAT; CDR2 reads FQNNGV. The CDR3 covers 18 residues. CDR3 nucleotides: TGTGCCAGCAGCTCCGCCGGGGCAGGGGGCGTGGGGGCCAACGTCCTGACTTTC. Its translation is CASSSAGAGGVGANVLTF.

The V gene is TRBV7-3, the J gene TRBJ1-1; 7 nucleotides agree with TRBD1. Germline CDR1 and CDR2: SGHTA and FQGTGA. The junction had 5 bases not matched to a gene; V was cut back by 6 bases and J by 1 base. The CDR3 length is 14 residues. The CDR3 sequence is CASSLQGPNTEAFF. As DNA, the CDR3 is TGTGCCAGCAGTTTACAGGGGCCGAACACTGAAGCTTTCTTT.

The rearrangement links TRBV6-2 or TRBV6-3 to TRBJ2-1; 10 bases fit TRBD2. Germline V lookup: CDR1 MNHEY, CDR2 SVGEGT. The junction had 6 bases not matched to a gene; V was cut back by 5 bases and J by 2 bases. There are 16 residues in the CDR3. The CDR3 region is CASSRNLAGAYNEQFF. The CDR3 DNA reads as TGTGCCAGCAGTCGCAATCTAGCGGGGGCCTACAATGAGCAGTTCTTC.